This T cell receptor (beta chain) was obtained from a study of response to subunit inactivated influenza vaccine. Findings and caveats of the study: The authors offered the suggestion that each seasonal influenza vaccination recruits few new T cells.

As regards this clonotype: Antigen: not known.

Germline CDR1 is MNHEY and CDR2 is SVGAGI. The V end was cut by 3 bases, the J end by 5 bases, with 16 bases between. The CDR3 runs to 15 residues. TCRdb independently ran MiXCR on the RT-PCR reads; one entry per CDR3 protein. Counted here are a few hundred thousand distinct CDR3 sequences, roughly 22% occurring once; the ten biggest clones make up 10% to 13%. The chain links TRBV6-5 to TRBJ1-1; D call uncertain. The sequencing used PBMCs from blood, collected less than 22 months after vaccination. This receptor was identified in a man in his fifties or sixties who received an inactivated influenza vaccine. Written as DNA, the CDR3 is TGTGCCAGCAGTTATGAGGAATTCCGAGTAACTGAAGCTTTCTTT. It specifies CASSYEEFRVTEAFF.